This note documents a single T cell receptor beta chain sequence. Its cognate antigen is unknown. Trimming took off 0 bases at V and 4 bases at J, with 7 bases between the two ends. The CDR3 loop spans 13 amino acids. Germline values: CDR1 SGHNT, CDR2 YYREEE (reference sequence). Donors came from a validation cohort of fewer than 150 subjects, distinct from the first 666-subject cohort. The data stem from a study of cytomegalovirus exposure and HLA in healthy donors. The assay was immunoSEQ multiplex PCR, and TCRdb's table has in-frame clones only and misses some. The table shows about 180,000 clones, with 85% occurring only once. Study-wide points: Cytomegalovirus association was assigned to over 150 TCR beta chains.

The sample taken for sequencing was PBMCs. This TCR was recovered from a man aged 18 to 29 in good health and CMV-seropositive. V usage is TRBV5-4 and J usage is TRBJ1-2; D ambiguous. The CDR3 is CASSLAHIYGYTF. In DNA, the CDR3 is TGTGCCAGCAGCTTGGCACACATCTATGGCTACACCTTC.